The entry that follows covers one TCR beta chain sequence. No antigen is known for it. V was pared by 5 bases and J by 0 bases, with 3 bases of the junction left unmatched. The germline V gene has CDR1 SGHAT and CDR2 FQNNGV. This CDR3 is 14 amino acids long. These data originate in a study of PD-1 blockade in classical Hodgkin lymphoma. The wider study: Nivolumab was administered to patients intravenously at 3 mg/kg every 2 weeks. Study-level results: The CD4+ diversity rise by C4D1 was clearest in complete responders.

Data came from immunoSEQ multiplex PCR; TCRdb stores just in-frame clones and leaves some out. The sample lists tens of thousands of clones; around 86% were seen once. Exposure to brentuximab vedotin varied, and each patient had relapsed following autologous stem cell transplantation. This receptor was taken from a human donor with classical Hodgkin lymphoma. V gene TRBV11-2 combines with J gene TRBJ1-1, with 7 bases aligning to TRBD1. This material consisted of peripheral blood mononuclear cells (PBMCs), taken at baseline. CDR3 DNA: TGTGCCAGCAGCAAGGGACAGCTGAACACTGAAGCTTTCTTT. Its protein product is CASSKGQLNTEAFF.